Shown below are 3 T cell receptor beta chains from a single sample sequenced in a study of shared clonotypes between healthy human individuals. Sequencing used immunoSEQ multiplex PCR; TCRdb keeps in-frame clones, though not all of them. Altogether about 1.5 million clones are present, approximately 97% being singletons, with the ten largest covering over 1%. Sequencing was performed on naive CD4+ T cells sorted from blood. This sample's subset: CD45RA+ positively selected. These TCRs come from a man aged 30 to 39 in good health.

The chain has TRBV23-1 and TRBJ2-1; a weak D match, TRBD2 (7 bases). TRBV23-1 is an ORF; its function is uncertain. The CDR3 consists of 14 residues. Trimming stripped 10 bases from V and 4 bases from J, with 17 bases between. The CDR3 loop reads CATWGLAVYNEQFF. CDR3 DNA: TGCGCCACCTGGGGGCTAGCGGTTTACAATGAGCAGTTCTTC.

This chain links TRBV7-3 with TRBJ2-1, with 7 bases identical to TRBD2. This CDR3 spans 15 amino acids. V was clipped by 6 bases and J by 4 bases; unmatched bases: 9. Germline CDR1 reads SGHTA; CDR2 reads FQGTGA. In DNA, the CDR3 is TGTGCCAGCAGTCGAGCGGGAATTGAATACAATGAGCAGTTCTTC. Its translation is CASSRAGIEYNEQFF.

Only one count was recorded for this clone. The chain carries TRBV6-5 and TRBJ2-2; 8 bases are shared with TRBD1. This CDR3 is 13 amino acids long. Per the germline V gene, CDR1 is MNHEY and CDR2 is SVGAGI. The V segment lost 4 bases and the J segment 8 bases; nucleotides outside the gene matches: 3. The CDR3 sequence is CASSSWTGGELFF. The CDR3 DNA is TGTGCCAGCAGTTCCTGGACAGGGGGGGAGCTGTTTTTT.